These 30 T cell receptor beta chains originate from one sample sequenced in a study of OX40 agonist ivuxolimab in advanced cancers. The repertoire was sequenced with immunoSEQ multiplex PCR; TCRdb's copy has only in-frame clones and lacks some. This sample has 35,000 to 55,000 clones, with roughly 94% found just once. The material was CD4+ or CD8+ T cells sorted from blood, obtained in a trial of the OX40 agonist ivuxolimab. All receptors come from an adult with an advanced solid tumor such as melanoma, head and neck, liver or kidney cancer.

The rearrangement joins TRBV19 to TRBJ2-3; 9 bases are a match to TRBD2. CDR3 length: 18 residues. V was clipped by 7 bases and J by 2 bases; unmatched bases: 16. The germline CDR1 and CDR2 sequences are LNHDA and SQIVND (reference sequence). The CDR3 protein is CASTPPTRAGGLTDTQYF. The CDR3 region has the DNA TGTGCCAGTACCCCACCGACAAGAGCGGGGGGCCTCACAGATACGCAGTATTTT.

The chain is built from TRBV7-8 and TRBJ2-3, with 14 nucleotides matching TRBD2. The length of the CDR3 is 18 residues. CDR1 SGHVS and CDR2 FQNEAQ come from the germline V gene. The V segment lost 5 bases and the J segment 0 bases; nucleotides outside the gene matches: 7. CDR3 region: CASSTGTSGRPSTDTQYF. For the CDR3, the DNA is TGTGCCAGCAGCACTGGGACTAGCGGGAGACCTAGCACAGATACGCAGTATTTT.

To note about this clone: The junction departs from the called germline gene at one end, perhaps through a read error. CDR3 nucleotides: TGTGCCAGCGGCTTCGGGACTAGCGGGAGTTCCGGGGAGCTGTTTTTT. The encoded protein is CASGFGTSGSSGELFF. The chain recombines TRBV7-8 with TRBJ2-2; TRBD2 matches at 14 bases. The CDR3 has 16 amino acids. Germline V gene data show CDR1 as SGHVS and CDR2 as FQNEAQ.

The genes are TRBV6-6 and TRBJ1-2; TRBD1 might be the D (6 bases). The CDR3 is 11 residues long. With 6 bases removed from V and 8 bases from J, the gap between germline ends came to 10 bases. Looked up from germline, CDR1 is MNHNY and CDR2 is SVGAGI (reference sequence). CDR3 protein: CASRGGGGYTF. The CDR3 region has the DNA TGTGCCAGCAGGGGAGGGGGGGGCTACACCTTC.

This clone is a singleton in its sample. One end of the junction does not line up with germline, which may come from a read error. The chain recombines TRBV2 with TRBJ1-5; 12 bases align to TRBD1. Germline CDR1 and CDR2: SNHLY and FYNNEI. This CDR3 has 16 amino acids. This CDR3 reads CASTEGTGGGGQPQHF. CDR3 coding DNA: TGTGCCAGCACTGAAGGGACAGGGGGCGGGGGTCAGCCCCAGCATTTT.

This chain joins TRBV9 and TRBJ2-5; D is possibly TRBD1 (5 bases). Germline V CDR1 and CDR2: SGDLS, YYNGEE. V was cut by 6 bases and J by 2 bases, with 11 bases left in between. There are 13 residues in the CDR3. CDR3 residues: CASNSGWQETQYF. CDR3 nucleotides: TGTGCCAGCAACTCAGGGTGGCAAGAGACCCAGTACTTC. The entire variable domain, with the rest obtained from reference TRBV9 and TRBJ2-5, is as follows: DSGVTQTPKHLITATGQRVTLRCSPRSGDLSVYWYQQSLDQGLQFLIQYYNGEERAKGNILERFSAQQFPDLHSELNLSSLELGDSALYFCASNSGWQETQYFGPGTRLLVL.

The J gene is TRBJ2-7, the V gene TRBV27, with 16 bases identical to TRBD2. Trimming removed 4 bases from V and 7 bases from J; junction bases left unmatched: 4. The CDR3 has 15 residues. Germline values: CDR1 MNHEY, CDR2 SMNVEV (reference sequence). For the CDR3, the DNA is TGTGCCAGCAGTTCCGGGACTAGCGGGAGGGGGGAGCAGTACTTC. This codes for CASSSGTSGRGEQYF.

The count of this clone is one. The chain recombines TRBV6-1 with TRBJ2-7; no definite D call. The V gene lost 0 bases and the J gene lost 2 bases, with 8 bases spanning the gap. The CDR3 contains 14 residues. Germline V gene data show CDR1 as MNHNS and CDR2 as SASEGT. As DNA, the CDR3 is TGTGCCAGCAGTGAAGCTTCCGAGCCCTACGAGCAGTACTTC. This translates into CASSEASEPYEQYF.

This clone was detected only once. The CDR3 sequence: CASSLVAGGADTQYF. DNA for the CDR3: TGTGCCAGCAGTTTGGTCGCGGGAGGGGCAGATACGCAGTATTTT. The chain is built from TRBV27 and TRBJ2-3; 9 nucleotides match TRBD2. Germline assignment: CDR1 MNHEY and CDR2 SMNVEV (reference sequence). This CDR3 is built from 15 residues. Trimming at V came to 3 bases and at J to 4 bases, leaving 5 bases not matched to a gene.

Here the CDR3 DNA reads TGTGCCAGCAGCTTCAGGGGGCCTAACTATGGCTACACCTTC. This encodes CASSFRGPNYGYTF. The chain couples TRBV7-9 to TRBJ1-2, with 8 bases identical to TRBD1. This CDR3 comprises 14 residues. V dropped 3 bases and J dropped 0; count of bases not matched to a gene: 0. CDR1 is SEHNR, CDR2 FQNEAQ, per germline (reference sequence).

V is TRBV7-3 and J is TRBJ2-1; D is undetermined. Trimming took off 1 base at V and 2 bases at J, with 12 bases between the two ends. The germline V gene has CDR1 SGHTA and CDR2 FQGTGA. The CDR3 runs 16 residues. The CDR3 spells CASSLKGGHPYNEQFF. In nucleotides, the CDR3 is TGTGCCAGCAGCTTAAAAGGCGGCCACCCCTACAATGAGCAGTTCTTC.

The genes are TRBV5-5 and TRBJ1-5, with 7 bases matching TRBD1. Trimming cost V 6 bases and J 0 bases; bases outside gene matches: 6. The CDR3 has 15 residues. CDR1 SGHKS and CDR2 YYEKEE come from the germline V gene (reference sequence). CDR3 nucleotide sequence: TGTGCCAGCAACAAGGGGGCTTATAGCAATCAGCCCCAGCATTTT. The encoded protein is CASNKGAYSNQPQHF.

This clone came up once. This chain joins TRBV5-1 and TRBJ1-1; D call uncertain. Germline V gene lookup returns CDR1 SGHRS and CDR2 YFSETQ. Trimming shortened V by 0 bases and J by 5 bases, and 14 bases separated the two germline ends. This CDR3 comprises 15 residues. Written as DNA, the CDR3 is TGCGCCAGCAGCTTGGTACAGCCGGCGGAGACTGAAGCTTTCTTT. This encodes CASSLVQPAETEAFF.

CDR3 nucleotides: TGCAGCGTTTCGGGACAGGATTTCTCCTACGAGCAGTACTTC. Residues: CSVSGQDFSYEQYF. The chain has TRBV29-1 and TRBJ2-7, with TRBD1 identical over 8 bases. The length of the CDR3 is 14 residues. Germline loops: CDR1 SQVTM, CDR2 ANQGSEA. Trimming took 5 bases from V and 0 from J; bases not matched to a gene: 6.

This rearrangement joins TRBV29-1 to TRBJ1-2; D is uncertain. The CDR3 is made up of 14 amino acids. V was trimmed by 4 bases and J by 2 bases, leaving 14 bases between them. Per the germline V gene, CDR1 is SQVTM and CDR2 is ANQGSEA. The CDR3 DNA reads TGCAGCGTTGGGACGCCGGGCGTCAACTATGGCTACACCTTC. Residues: CSVGTPGVNYGYTF.

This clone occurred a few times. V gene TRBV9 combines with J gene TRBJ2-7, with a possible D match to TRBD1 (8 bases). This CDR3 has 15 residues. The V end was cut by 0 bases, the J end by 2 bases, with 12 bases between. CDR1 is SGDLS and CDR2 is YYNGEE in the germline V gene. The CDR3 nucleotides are TGTGCCAGCAGCGTAGGAGCGGGACAGGCCTACGAGCAGTACTTC. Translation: CASSVGAGQAYEQYF.

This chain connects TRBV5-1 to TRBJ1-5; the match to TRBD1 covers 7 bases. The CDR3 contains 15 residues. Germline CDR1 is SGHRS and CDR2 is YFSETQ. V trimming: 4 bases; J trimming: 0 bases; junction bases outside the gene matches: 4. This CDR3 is CASSPGTDSNQPQHF. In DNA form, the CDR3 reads TGCGCCAGCAGCCCGGGGACAGATAGCAATCAGCCCCAGCATTTT.

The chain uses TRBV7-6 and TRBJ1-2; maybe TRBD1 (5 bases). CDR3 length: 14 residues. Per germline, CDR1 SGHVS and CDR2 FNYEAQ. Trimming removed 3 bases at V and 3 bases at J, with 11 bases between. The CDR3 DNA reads TGTGCCAGCAGCTTCGACCAGGGTGACTATGGCTACACCTTC. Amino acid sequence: CASSFDQGDYGYTF.

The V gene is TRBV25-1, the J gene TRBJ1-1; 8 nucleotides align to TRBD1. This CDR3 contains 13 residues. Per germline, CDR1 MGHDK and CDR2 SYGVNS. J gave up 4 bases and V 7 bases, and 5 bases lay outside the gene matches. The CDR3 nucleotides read TGTGCCAGCATAAGACAGGGGAGCACTGAAGCTTTCTTT. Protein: CASIRQGSTEAFF. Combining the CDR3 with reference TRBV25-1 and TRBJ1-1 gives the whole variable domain EADIYQTPRYLVIGTGKKITLECSQTMGHDKMYWYQQDPGMELHLIHYSYGVNSTEKGDLSSESTVSRIRTEHFPLTLESARPSHTSQYLCASIRQGSTEAFFGQGTRLTVV.

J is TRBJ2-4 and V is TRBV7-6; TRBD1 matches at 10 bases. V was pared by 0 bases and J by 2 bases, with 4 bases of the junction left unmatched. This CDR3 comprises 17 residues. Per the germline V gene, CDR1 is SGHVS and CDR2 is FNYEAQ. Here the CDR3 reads CASSLAGTGESKNIQYF. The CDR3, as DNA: TGTGCCAGCAGCTTAGCAGGGACAGGGGAGTCCAAAAACATTCAGTACTTC.

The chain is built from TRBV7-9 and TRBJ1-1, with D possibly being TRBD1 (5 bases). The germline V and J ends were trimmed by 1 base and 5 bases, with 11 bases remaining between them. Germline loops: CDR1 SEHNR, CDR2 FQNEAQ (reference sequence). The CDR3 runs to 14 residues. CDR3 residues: CASSLGAGLTEAFF. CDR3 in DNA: TGTGCCAGCAGCTTAGGGGCAGGGTTGACTGAAGCTTTCTTT.

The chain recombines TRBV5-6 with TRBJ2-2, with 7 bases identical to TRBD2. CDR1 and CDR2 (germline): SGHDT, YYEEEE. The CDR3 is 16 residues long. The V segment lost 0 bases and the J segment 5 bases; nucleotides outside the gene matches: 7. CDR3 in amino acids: CASSLGSSGLTGELFF. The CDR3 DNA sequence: TGTGCCAGCAGCTTGGGGAGTAGCGGGCTGACCGGGGAGCTGTTTTTT.

The CDR3 spells CASVGRSNRGQNTEAFF. As DNA, the CDR3 is TGTGCTAGTGTCGGACGATCTAACAGGGGTCAGAACACTGAAGCTTTCTTT. The chain links TRBV12-5 to TRBJ1-1; TRBD1 agrees at 7 bases. V trimming: 7 bases; J trimming: 1 base; junction bases outside the gene matches: 15. The CDR3 has 17 residues. Germline lookup yields CDR1 LGHNT and CDR2 FRNRAP.

CDR3 loop: CARRSGGYEQYF. The CDR3 nucleotides are TGTGCCCGAAGGTCTGGGGGGTACGAGCAGTACTTC. The chain is built from TRBV2 and TRBJ2-7; D is possibly TRBD2 (6 bases). CDR3 length: 12 residues. V was trimmed by 11 bases and J by 4 bases, leaving 15 bases between them. Germline assignment: CDR1 SNHLY and CDR2 FYNNEI.

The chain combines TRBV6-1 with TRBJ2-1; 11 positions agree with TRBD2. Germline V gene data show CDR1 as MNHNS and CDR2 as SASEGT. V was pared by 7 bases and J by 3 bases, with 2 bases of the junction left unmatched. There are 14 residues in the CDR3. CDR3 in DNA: TGTGCCAGCATCGGGACTAGCGGCTACAATGAGCAGTTCTTC. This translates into CASIGTSGYNEQFF.

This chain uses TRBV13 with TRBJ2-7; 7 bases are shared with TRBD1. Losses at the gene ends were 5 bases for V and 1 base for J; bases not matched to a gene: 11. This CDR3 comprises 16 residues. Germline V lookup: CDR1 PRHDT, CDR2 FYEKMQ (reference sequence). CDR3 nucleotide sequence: TGTGCCAGCAGCCCCCACCCGGCGACAGGGTCCTACGAGCAGTACTTC. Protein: CASSPHPATGSYEQYF.

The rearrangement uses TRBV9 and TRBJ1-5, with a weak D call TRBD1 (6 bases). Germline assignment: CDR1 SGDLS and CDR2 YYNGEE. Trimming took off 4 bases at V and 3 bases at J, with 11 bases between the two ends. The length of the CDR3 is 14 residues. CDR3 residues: CASSTGQLNQPQHF. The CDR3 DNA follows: TGTGCCAGCAGCACCGGACAGCTCAATCAGCCCCAGCATTTT. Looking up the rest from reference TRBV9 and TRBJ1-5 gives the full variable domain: DSGVTQTPKHLITATGQRVTLRCSPRSGDLSVYWYQQSLDQGLQFLIQYYNGEERAKGNILERFSAQQFPDLHSELNLSSLELGDSALYFCASSTGQLNQPQHFGDGTRLSIL.

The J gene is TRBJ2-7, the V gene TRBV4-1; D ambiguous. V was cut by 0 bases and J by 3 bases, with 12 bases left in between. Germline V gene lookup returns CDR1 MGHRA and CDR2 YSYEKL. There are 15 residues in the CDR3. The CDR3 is CASSQDGSKHYEQYF. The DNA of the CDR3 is TGCGCCAGCAGCCAAGATGGCAGCAAACACTACGAGCAGTACTTC.

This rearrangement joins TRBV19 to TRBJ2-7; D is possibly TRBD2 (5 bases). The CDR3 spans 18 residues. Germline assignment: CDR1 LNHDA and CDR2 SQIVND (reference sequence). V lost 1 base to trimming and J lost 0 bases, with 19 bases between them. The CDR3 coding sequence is TGTGCCAGTAGTATAGCTGGGCAGCGGTACAGTAGCTCCTACGAGCAGTACTTC. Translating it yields CASSIAGQRYSSSYEQYF.

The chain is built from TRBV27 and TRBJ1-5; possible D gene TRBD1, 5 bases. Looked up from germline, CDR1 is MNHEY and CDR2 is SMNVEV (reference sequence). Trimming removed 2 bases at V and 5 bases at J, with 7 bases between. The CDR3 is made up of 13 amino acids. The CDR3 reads CASSLGGDQPQHF. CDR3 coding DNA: TGTGCCAGCAGTTTAGGAGGGGATCAGCCCCAGCATTTT.